This TCR beta chain was recorded in a study of CD8 T cells in ankylosing spondylitis. General study findings and limits: As reported, disease-linked clones showed significant enrichment in matched ankylosing spondylitis synovial fluid.

TCRdb re-derived calls from the 5' RACE reads in MiXCR, one entry per CDR3 protein. The table lists tens of thousands of distinct CDR3 sequences, 2.7% of them singletons, with roughly 4.4% in the top ten. This clonotype was observed many times. Its matching antigen is unknown. The source of this sequence is a male donor with ankylosing spondylitis or in good health (not recorded which). The source material was blood, either unsorted or a sorted T cell fraction (not recorded which).

The CDR3 protein is CASSPHPEAFYEQYF. CDR3 sequence (DNA): TGTGCCAGCAGCCCCCACCCCGAGGCGTTCTACGAGCAGTACTTC. The genes are TRBV9 and TRBJ2-7; D unclear. The ends were cut back, 4 bases at V and 3 bases at J, with 17 bases in the middle. CDR1 and CDR2 from the germline V gene are SGDLS and YYNGEE. The CDR3 length is 15 residues.